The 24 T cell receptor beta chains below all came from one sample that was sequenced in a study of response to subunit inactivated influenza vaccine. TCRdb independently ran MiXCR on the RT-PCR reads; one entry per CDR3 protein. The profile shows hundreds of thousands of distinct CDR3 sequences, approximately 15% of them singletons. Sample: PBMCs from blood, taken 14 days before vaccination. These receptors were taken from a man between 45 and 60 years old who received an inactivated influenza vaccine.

CDR3 in amino acids: CASSKDGGGGEKLFF. CDR3 DNA: TGCGCCAGCAGCAAGGACGGAGGGGGGGGTGAAAAACTGTTTTTT. This rearrangement joins TRBV5-1 to TRBJ1-4; possible D gene TRBD1, 6 bases. Deletions cut 4 bases from V and 7 bases from J, with 17 bases between. Germline CDR1 SGHRS, CDR2 YFSETQ. CDR3 length: 15 amino acids.

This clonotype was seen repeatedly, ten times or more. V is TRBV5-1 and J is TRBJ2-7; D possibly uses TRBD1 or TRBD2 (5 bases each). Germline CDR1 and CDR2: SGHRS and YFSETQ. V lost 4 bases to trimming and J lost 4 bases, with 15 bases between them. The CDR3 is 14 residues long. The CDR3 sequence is CASSEDRGPYEQYF. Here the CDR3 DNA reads TGCGCCAGCAGCGAGGACCGGGGACCTTACGAGCAGTACTTC.

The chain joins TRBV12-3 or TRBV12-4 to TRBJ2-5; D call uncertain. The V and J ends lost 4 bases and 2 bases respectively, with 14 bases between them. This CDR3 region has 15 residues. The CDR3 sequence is CASSSNVLDQETQYF. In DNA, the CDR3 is TGTGCCAGCAGTTCAAACGTGTTGGATCAAGAGACCCAGTACTTC.

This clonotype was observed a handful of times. CDR3 sequence (DNA): TGCAGCGCGGACAGGGTGAACACCGGGGAGCTGTTTTTT. Translated: CSADRVNTGELFF. The chain is built from TRBV29-1 and TRBJ2-2; TRBD1 matches at 8 bases. CDR3 size: 13 residues. Germline assignment: CDR1 SQVTM and CDR2 ANQGSEA. J gave up 1 base and V 7 bases, and 2 bases lay outside the gene matches.

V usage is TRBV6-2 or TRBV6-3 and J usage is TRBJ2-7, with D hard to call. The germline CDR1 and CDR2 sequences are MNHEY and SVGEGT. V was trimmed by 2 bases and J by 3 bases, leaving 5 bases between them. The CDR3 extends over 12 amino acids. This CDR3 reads CASSYPRYEQYF. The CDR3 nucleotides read TGTGCCAGCAGTTACCCCCGCTACGAGCAGTACTTC.

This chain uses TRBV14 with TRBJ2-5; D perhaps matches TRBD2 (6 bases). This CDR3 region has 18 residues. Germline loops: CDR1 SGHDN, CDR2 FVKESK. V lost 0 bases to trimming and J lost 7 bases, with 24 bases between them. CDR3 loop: CASSQDLVSGRLLGTQYF. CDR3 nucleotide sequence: TGTGCCAGCAGCCAAGATTTGGTCTCCGGGAGACTTTTAGGGACCCAGTACTTC.

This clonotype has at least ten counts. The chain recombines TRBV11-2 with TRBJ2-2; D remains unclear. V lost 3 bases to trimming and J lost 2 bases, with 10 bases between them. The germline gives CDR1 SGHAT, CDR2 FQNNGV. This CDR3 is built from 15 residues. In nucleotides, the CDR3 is TGTGCCAGCAGCTTTTTAAAGGGAAACACCGGGGAGCTGTTTTTT. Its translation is CASSFLKGNTGELFF. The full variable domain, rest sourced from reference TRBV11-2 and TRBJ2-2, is EAGVAQSPRYKIIEKRQSVAFWCNPISGHATLYWYQQILGQGPKLLIQFQNNGVVDDSQLPKDRFSAERLKGVDSTLKIQPAKLEDSAVYLCASSFLKGNTGELFFGEGSRLTVL.

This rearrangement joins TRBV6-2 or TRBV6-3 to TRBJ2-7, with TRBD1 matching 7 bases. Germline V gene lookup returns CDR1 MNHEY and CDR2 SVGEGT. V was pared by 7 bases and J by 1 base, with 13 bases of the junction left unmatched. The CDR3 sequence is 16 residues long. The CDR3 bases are TGTGCCAGCACCCTAGGGACAGCCTCACGTTCCTACGAGCAGTACTTC. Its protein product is CASTLGTASRSYEQYF.

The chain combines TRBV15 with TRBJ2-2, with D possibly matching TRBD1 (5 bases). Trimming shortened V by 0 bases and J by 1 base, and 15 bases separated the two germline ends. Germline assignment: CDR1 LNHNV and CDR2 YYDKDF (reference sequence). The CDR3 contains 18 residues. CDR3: CATSRDGRVGLNTGELFF. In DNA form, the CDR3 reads TGTGCCACCAGCAGAGATGGCAGGGTTGGCCTGAACACCGGGGAGCTGTTTTTT.

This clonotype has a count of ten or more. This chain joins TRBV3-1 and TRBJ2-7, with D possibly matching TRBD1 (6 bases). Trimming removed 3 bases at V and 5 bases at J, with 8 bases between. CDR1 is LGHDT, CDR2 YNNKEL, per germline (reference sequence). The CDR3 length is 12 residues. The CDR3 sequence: CASSQGADEQYF. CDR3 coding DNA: TGTGCCAGCAGCCAGGGGGCGGACGAGCAGTACTTC.

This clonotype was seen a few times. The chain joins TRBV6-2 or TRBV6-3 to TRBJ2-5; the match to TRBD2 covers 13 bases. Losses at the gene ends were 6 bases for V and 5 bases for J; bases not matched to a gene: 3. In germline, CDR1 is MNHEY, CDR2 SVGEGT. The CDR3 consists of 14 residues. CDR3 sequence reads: CASSKTSGRETQYF. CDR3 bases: TGTGCCAGCAGCAAGACTAGCGGGAGGGAGACCCAGTACTTC.

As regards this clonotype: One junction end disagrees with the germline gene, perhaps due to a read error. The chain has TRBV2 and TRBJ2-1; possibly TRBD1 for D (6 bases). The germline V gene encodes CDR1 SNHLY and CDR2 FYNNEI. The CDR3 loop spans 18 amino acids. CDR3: CAISDIEGVPSSYNEQFF. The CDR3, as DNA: TGTGCCATCAGTGATATTGAGGGGGTGCCGAGCTCCTACAATGAGCAGTTCTTC.

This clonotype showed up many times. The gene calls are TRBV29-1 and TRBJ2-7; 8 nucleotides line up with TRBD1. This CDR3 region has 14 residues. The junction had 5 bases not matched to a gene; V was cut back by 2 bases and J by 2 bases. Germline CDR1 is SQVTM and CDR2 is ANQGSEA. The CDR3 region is CSVEWGQVPYEQYF. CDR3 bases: TGCAGCGTTGAATGGGGACAGGTCCCCTACGAGCAGTACTTC.

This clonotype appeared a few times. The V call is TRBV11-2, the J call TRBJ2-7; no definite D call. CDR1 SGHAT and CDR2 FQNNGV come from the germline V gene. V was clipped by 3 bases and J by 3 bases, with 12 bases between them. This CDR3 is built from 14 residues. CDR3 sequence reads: CASSLSDSGYEQYF. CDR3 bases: TGTGCCAGCAGCTTGTCAGACTCCGGCTACGAGCAGTACTTC.

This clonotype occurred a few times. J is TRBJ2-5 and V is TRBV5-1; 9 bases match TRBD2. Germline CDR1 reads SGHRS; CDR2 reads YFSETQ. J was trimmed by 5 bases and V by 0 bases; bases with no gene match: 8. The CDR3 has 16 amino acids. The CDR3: CASSLAGLAGMETQYF. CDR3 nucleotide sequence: TGCGCCAGCAGCTTGGCCGGTCTAGCGGGAATGGAGACCCAGTACTTC.

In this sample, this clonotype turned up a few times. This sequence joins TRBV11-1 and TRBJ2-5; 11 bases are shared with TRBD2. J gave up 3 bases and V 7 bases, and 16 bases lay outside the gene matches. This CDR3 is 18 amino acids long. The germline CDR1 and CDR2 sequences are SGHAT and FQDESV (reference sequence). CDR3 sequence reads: CASILIGRLAGRKETQYF. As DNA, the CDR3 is TGTGCCAGCATCCTTATAGGGAGACTAGCGGGGAGGAAAGAGACCCAGTACTTC.

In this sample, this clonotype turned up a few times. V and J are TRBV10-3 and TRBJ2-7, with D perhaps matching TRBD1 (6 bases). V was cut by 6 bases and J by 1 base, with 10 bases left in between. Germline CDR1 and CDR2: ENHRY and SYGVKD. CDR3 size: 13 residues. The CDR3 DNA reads TGTGCCATCAGCTGGGGGCTATCCTACGAGCAGTACTTC. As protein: CAISWGLSYEQYF.

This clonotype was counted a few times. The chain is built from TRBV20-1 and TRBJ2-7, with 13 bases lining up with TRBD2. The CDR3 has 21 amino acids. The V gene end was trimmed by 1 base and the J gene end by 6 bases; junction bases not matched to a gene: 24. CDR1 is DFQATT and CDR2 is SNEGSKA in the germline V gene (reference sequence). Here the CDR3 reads CSARGTQMGTSGRAPLSEQYF. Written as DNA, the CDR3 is TGCAGTGCTAGAGGGACCCAAATGGGCACTAGCGGGAGGGCCCCTCTGTCCGAGCAGTACTTC.

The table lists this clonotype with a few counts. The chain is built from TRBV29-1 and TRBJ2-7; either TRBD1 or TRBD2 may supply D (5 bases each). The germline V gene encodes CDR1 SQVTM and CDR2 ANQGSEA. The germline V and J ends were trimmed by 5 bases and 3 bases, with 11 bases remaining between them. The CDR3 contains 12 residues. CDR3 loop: CSVTWDHYEQYF. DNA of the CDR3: TGCAGCGTTACCTGGGACCACTACGAGCAGTACTTC.

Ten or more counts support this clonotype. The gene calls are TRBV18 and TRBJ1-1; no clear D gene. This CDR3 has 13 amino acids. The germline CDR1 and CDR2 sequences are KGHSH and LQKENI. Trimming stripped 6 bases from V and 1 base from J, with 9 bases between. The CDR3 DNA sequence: TGTGCCAGCTCCCCAAACGGGAACACTGAAGCTTTCTTT. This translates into CASSPNGNTEAFF.

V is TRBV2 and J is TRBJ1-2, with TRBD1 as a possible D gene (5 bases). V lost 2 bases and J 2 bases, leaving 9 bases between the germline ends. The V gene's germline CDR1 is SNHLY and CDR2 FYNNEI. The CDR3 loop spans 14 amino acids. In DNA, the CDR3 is TGTGCCAGCAGTGAATTTCGGGACAACTATGGCTACACCTTC. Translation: CASSEFRDNYGYTF.

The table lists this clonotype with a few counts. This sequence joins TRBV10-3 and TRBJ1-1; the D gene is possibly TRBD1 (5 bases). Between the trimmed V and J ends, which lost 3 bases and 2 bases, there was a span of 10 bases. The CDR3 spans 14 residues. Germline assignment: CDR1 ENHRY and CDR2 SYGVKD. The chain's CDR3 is CAISDGGANTEAFF. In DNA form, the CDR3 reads TGTGCCATCAGTGACGGAGGGGCCAACACTGAAGCTTTCTTT.

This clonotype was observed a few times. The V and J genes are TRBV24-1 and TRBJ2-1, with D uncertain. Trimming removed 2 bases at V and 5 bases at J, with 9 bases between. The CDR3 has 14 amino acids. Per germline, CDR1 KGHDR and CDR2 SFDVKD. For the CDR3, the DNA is TGTGCCACCAGTGATTCGAGTGTGAACAATGAGCAGTTCTTC. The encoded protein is CATSDSSVNNEQFF.

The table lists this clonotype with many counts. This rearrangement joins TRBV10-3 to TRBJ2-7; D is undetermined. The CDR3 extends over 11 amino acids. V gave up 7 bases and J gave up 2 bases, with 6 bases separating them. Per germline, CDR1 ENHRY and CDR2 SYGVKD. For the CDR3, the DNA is TGTGCCATCAAAGAGACCTACGAGCAGTACTTC. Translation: CAIKETYEQYF.